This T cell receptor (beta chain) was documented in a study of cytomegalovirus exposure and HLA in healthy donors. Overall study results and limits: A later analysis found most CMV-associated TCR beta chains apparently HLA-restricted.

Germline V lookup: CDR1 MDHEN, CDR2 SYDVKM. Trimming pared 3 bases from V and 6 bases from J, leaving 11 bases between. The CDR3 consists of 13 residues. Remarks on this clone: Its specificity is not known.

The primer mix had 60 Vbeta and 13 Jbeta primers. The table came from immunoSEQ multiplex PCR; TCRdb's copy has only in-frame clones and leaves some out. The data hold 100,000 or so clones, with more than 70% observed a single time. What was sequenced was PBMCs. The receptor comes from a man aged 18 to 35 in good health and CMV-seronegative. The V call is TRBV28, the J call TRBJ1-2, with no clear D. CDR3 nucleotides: TGTGCCAGCAGTTTTTTGGCGGGGAATGGCTACACCTTC. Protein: CASSFLAGNGYTF.